This TCR beta chain was identified in a study of somatic mutations in cytotoxic T cells in rheumatoid arthritis. Study in general: Peripheral blood samples of more than 25 ml EDTA were taken from patients directly after diagnosis and before treatment. Points from the study as a whole: There were about an eighth of the roughly 60 patients in whom the largest CD8+ clone exceeded 20% of CD8+ cells. Greater age accompanied higher CD8+ clonality in rheumatoid arthritis patients, a pattern that was absent in healthy controls.

Per germline, CDR1 SGHAT and CDR2 FQNNGV. This CDR3 has 15 amino acids. J lost 8 bases, V lost 3 bases, and 7 bases had no gene match. Some clones are missing from TCRdb's copy, which holds only in-frame ones; the method was immunoSEQ multiplex PCR. The sample shows around 4,000 clones, around three quarters of them seen only once. Details on this clone: Its target is not known.

The receptor comes from a woman aged 55-70 years with rheumatoid arthritis. The chain uses TRBV11-2 and TRBJ2-1; 10 bases align to TRBD2. Sequenced input: CD8+ T cells sorted from blood. As DNA, the CDR3 is TGTGCCAGCAGCTTTCGATTAGCGGGGGGCCATGAGCAGTTCTTC. Translating gives CASSFRLAGGHEQFF.